Listed here are 28 T cell receptor beta chains from one sample, sequenced in a study of T-cell reconstitution after alpha-beta-depleted transplantation in children. Using unique molecular identifiers, the investigators prepared the TCRbeta library. In TCRdb, the PCR reads were re-called with MiXCR into one record per CDR3 protein. The sample comprises over 400,000 distinct CDR3 sequences, around 12% of which are singletons, and 4.5% to 6% rests with the top ten. Specimen: PBMCs from the stem cell graft donor, collected from the stem cell graft. The origin of the receptors is a human donor who donated a stem cell graft to a child with combined immunodeficiency.

This clonotype occurred a few times. This chain connects TRBV7-8 to TRBJ2-1; a weak D match, TRBD2 (6 bases). The CDR3 loop spans 11 amino acids. Trimming shortened V by 8 bases and J by 8 bases, and 10 bases separated the two germline ends. Germline-derived CDR1 and CDR2 are SGHVS and FQNEAQ. In DNA form, the CDR3 reads TGTGCCAGCGGGGGAGGCGATGAGCAGTTCTTC. The encoded protein is CASGGGDEQFF.

V usage is TRBV4-3 and J usage is TRBJ2-3; a possible D gene is TRBD2 (5 bases). Germline-derived CDR1 and CDR2 are LGHNA and YSLEER. The CDR3 is 15 residues long. V lost 4 bases to trimming and J lost 0 bases, with 11 bases between them. CDR3 sequence reads: CASSPGGFSTDTQYF. The CDR3 DNA follows: TGCGCCAGCAGCCCGGGCGGGTTTAGCACAGATACGCAGTATTTT.

This clonotype came up a few times. The V and J genes are TRBV12-3 or TRBV12-4 and TRBJ2-5; D uncertain. The CDR3 is 15 amino acids. Trimming removed 6 bases from V and 4 bases from J, with 18 bases in between. CDR3 loop: CASSPRVAATETQYF. CDR3 bases: TGTGCCAGCAGCCCTCGGGTAGCAGCGACAGAGACCCAGTACTTC.

This CDR3 reads CASSLGLAGALVEQFF. Written as DNA, the CDR3 is TGTGCCAGCAGCTTAGGACTAGCGGGAGCTTTGGTTGAGCAGTTCTTC. The rearrangement joins TRBV7-2 to TRBJ2-1; the match to TRBD2 covers 12 bases. V gave up 1 base and J gave up 9 bases; unmatched junction bases: 7. The CDR3 contains 16 residues. CDR1 is SGHTA, CDR2 FQGNSA, per germline.

The rearrangement uses TRBV30 and TRBJ2-2, with D possibly being TRBD2 (5 bases). The CDR3 extends over 14 amino acids. The V end lost 0 bases, the J end lost 7 bases, and 12 bases lay between the germline ends. Germline CDR1 GTSNPN, CDR2 SVGIG (reference sequence). The CDR3 spells CAWSVGLAGGELFF. The CDR3 region has the DNA TGTGCCTGGAGTGTTGGGCTAGCTGGCGGGGAGCTGTTTTTT.

This clonotype was seen at least ten times. The rearrangement joins TRBV3-1 to TRBJ2-1; 12 bases fit TRBD2. This CDR3 has 15 amino acids. The V gene end was trimmed by 3 bases and the J gene end by 7 bases; junction bases not matched to a gene: 4. Per germline, CDR1 LGHDT and CDR2 YNNKEL (reference sequence). The CDR3 DNA sequence: TGTGCCAGCAGCCATCCTAGCGGGAGGGAAAATGAGCAGTTCTTC. Protein sequence: CASSHPSGRENEQFF.

The V and J genes are TRBV3-1 and TRBJ1-2; D not resolved. Between the trimmed V and J ends, which lost 0 bases and 0 bases, there was a span of 11 bases. This CDR3 contains 16 residues. Germline-derived CDR1 and CDR2 are LGHDT and YNNKEL (reference sequence). DNA for the CDR3: TGTGCCAGCAGCCAAGATGCACATCAAGCTAACTATGGCTACACCTTC. Amino acids: CASSQDAHQANYGYTF.

The rearrangement uses TRBV6-5 and TRBJ2-7; D not resolved. CDR3 length equals 16 residues. Germline CDR1 and CDR2: MNHEY and SVGAGI. Between the trimmed V and J ends, which lost 0 bases and 4 bases, there was a span of 16 bases. The CDR3 coding sequence is TGTGCCAGCAGTTACTCAGTTCCCCGCATCCTTTACGAGCAGTACTTC. This translates into CASSYSVPRILYEQYF.

The chain joins TRBV20-1 to TRBJ2-5, with D unresolved. This CDR3 is 12 amino acids long. Looked up from germline, CDR1 is DFQATT and CDR2 is SNEGSKA (reference sequence). V gave up 5 bases and J gave up 4 bases, with 11 bases separating them. The CDR3 region is CSALHGGETQYF. Here the CDR3 DNA reads TGCAGTGCTCTACACGGCGGAGAGACCCAGTACTTC.

The V and J genes are TRBV29-1 and TRBJ2-1, with 11 nucleotides matching TRBD2. Germline trimming cut 6 bases from V and 6 bases from J; bases unmatched to any gene: 19. Germline CDR1 SQVTM, CDR2 ANQGSEA. This CDR3 spans 18 amino acids. CDR3 bases: TGCAGCGTGACGGGACAGACGCTACTAGCGGGAGAGTCCAATGAGCAGTTCTTC. Translated: CSVTGQTLLAGESNEQFF.

About this clonotype itself: At one of its ends the junction is not consistent with the germline gene, which may arise from a read error. J is TRBJ2-1 and V is TRBV3-1; the D gene is possibly TRBD2 (6 bases). The germline gives CDR1 LGHDT, CDR2 YNNKEL (reference sequence). The CDR3 consists of 17 residues. CDR3 DNA sequence: TGTGCCAGCAGCAAAGATGTCCCTGGGACTGTCTTCGGGGAGCAGTTCTTC. It specifies CASSKDVPGTVFGEQFF.

This clonotype turned up a few times. The chain couples TRBV9 to TRBJ2-7, with D possibly called TRBD1 or TRBD2 (5 bases each). The CDR3 has 15 residues. Per germline, CDR1 SGDLS and CDR2 YYNGEE. V dropped 2 bases and J dropped 4 bases, with 16 bases sitting between them. The CDR3 reads CASSVAGGTSYEQYF. The CDR3 region has the DNA TGTGCCAGCAGCGTGGCTGGGGGAACCAGTTACGAGCAGTACTTC. Drawing the rest from reference TRBV9 and TRBJ2-7, the complete variable domain is DSGVTQTPKHLITATGQRVTLRCSPRSGDLSVYWYQQSLDQGLQFLIQYYNGEERAKGNILERFSAQQFPDLHSELNLSSLELGDSALYFCASSVAGGTSYEQYFGPGTRLTVT.

The chain is built from TRBV12-3 or TRBV12-4 and TRBJ2-2, with D maybe TRBD1 (5 bases). The CDR3 is made up of 16 amino acids. The germline V and J ends were trimmed by 8 bases and 2 bases, with 18 bases remaining between them. The CDR3 nucleotides read TGTGCCAGCGACTCACAAGGGCAGGGAAACACCGGGGAGCTGTTTTTT. It specifies CASDSQGQGNTGELFF.

Only a few counts were recorded for this clonotype. This chain links TRBV6-5 with TRBJ2-3; D call uncertain. CDR3 size: 15 residues. From germline, CDR1 is MNHEY and CDR2 SVGAGI. V lost 0 bases and J lost 0, with 7 bases in between. The DNA for the CDR3 is TGTGCCAGCAGTTACTCTGTGGTTAGCACAGATACGCAGTATTTT. Translated: CASSYSVVSTDTQYF.

This clonotype was found many times. The chain has TRBV6-1 and TRBJ2-1, with TRBD1 matching 7 bases. This CDR3 region has 15 residues. Looked up from germline, CDR1 is MNHNS and CDR2 is SASEGT. V lost 4 bases, J lost 0 bases, and 3 bases stayed unmatched. The CDR3 is CASSGGGSSYNEQFF. CDR3 nucleotide sequence: TGTGCCAGCAGTGGAGGGGGCAGCTCCTACAATGAGCAGTTCTTC.

The DNA of the CDR3 is TGCAGTGCCAGAAGGGGGGACCAGCAGTTCTTC. It codes for CSARRGDQQFF. The chain has TRBV20-1 and TRBJ2-1, with D perhaps being TRBD1 or TRBD2 (6 bases each). V was cut by 6 bases and J by 11 bases, with 14 bases left in between. Germline CDR1 reads DFQATT; CDR2 reads SNEGSKA (reference sequence). The CDR3 is 11 residues long.

There are many counts of this clonotype. This chain joins TRBV12-3 or TRBV12-4 and TRBJ2-5; the D is unclear. V gave up 5 bases and J gave up 4 bases, with 11 bases separating them. The CDR3 is made up of 13 amino acids. CDR3 DNA sequence: TGTGCCAGCAGTCTCGACCCAGCAGAGACCCAGTACTTC. It encodes CASSLDPAETQYF.

The CDR3, as DNA: TGTGCCAGCAGTGTAGAGAGACTAGCGGCCTCCTACAATGAGCAGTTCTTC. Translating it yields CASSVERLAASYNEQFF. This chain connects TRBV12-3 or TRBV12-4 to TRBJ2-1, with 9 bases matching TRBD2. With 5 bases clipped from V and 0 bases from J, the junction kept 8 bases outside the gene matches. The CDR3 loop spans 17 amino acids.

The table lists this clonotype with a few counts. The V and J genes are TRBV27 and TRBJ2-7; 7 bases agree with TRBD1. The junction had 6 bases not matched to a gene; V was cut back by 2 bases and J by 5 bases. The germline V gene has CDR1 MNHEY and CDR2 SMNVEV (reference sequence). This CDR3 contains 14 residues. CDR3 loop: CASSLADRFHEQYF. The CDR3 region has the DNA TGTGCCAGCAGTTTAGCGGACAGGTTCCACGAGCAGTACTTC.

This chain links TRBV21-1 with TRBJ2-1; the D segment call TRBD2 is taken from the table without a DNA check. TRBV21-1 is termed a pseudogene. This CDR3 has 17 amino acids. The DNA for the CDR3 is TGTGCCAGCAGCAAACCGGGGACTAGCGGGGGGGTCACTGAGCAGTTCTTC. It translates to CASSKPGTSGGVTEQFF.

The chain has TRBV6-5 and TRBJ1-2; D remains unclear. The germline V gene encodes CDR1 MNHEY and CDR2 SVGAGI. The CDR3 runs to 15 residues. V was clipped by 0 bases and J by 8 bases, with 16 bases between them. Written as DNA, the CDR3 is TGTGCCAGCAGTTACTCGAGTGCACGGCGCTGGGGCTACACCTTC. It translates to CASSYSSARRWGYTF.

This clonotype appeared a few times. This chain links TRBV7-9 with TRBJ1-1; D gene uncertain. V shed 5 bases and J shed 1 base, with 11 bases lying between them. The length of the CDR3 is 14 residues. From germline, CDR1 is SEHNR and CDR2 FQNEAQ (reference sequence). CDR3 bases: TGTGCCAGCAGCCTCCTCCTCGGGAACACTGAAGCTTTCTTT. It translates to CASSLLLGNTEAFF.

The V and J genes are TRBV5-1 and TRBJ2-4; D is possibly TRBD1 (5 bases). The V gene's germline CDR1 is SGHRS and CDR2 YFSETQ. V was clipped by 4 bases and J by 2 bases, with 22 bases between them. The length of the CDR3 is 18 residues. CDR3 bases: TGCGCCAGCAGCCTCGGAGCCTTCTTGGACACCTCCAAAAACATTCAGTACTTC. Amino acid sequence: CASSLGAFLDTSKNIQYF.

This clonotype was observed at least ten times. The DNA for the CDR3 is TGTGCCATCAGTGCTGGCGGGAGGGCCGGGGATGAGCAGTTCTTC. This sequence encodes CAISAGGRAGDEQFF. This chain uses TRBV10-3 with TRBJ2-1, with 9 bases fitting TRBD2. CDR3 size: 15 residues. The germline V gene encodes CDR1 ENHRY and CDR2 SYGVKD. With 4 bases clipped from V and 8 bases from J, the junction kept 9 bases outside the gene matches.

This clonotype was observed at least ten times. The V call is TRBV6-1, the J call TRBJ2-1; tentative D call: TRBD2 (5 bases). There are 15 residues in the CDR3. In germline, CDR1 is MNHNS, CDR2 SASEGT. Trimming stripped 5 bases from V and 3 bases from J, with 14 bases between. CDR3 sequence (DNA): TGTGCCAGCAGTACGGGGAGACCGGACTACAATGAGCAGTTCTTC. Translation gives CASSTGRPDYNEQFF.

The rearrangement links TRBV5-1 to TRBJ2-7, with D unclear. V lost 2 bases, J lost 2 bases, and 14 bases lay in between. CDR3 size: 15 residues. CDR1 SGHRS and CDR2 YFSETQ come from the germline V gene. The CDR3 sequence: CASSLTYSGTYEQYF. For the CDR3, the DNA is TGCGCCAGCAGCTTAACCTACTCTGGGACCTACGAGCAGTACTTC.

This clonotype was observed at least ten times. This chain links TRBV5-1 with TRBJ2-2; D unclear. Looked up from germline, CDR1 is SGHRS and CDR2 is YFSETQ. This CDR3 contains 16 residues. Trimming took off 4 bases at V and 0 bases at J, with 13 bases between the two ends. Here the CDR3 reads CASSVNMATNTGELFF. The CDR3 bases are TGCGCCAGCAGCGTCAACATGGCCACGAACACCGGGGAGCTGTTTTTT.

This sequence joins TRBV12-3 or TRBV12-4 and TRBJ2-3; D possibly corresponds to TRBD2 (6 bases). V was trimmed by 5 bases and J by 3 bases, leaving 15 bases between them. The CDR3 length is 15 residues. CDR3 coding DNA: TGTGCCAGCAGTCCGTCCCGGGACTTGACAGATACGCAGTATTTT. It yields the protein CASSPSRDLTDTQYF.